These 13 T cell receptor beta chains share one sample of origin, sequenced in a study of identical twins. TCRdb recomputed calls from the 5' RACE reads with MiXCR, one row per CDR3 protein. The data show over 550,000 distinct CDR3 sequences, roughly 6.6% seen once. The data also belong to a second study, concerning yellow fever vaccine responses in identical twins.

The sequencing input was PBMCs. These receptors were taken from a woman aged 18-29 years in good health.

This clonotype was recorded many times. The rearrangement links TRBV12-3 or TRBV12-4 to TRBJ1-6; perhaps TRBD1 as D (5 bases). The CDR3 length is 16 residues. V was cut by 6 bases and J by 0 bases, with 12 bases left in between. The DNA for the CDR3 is TGTGCCAGCAGCATTGACAGCACCTCCTATAATTCACCCCTCCACTTT. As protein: CASSIDSTSYNSPLHF.

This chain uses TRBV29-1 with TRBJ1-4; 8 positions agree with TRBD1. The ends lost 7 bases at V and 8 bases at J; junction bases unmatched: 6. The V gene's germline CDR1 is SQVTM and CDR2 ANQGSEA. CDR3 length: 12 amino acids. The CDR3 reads CSAGQGVEKLFF. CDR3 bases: TGCAGCGCCGGACAGGGAGTGGAAAAACTGTTTTTT.

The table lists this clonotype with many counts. Here the CDR3 DNA reads TGTGCCAGCAGCCCCCCCTTATTACTAGCCAAAAACATTCAGTACTTC. Amino acid sequence: CASSPPLLLAKNIQYF. This chain connects TRBV12-3 or TRBV12-4 to TRBJ2-4; D gene ambiguous. Trimming pared 6 bases from V and 0 bases from J, leaving 15 bases between. This CDR3 region has 16 residues.

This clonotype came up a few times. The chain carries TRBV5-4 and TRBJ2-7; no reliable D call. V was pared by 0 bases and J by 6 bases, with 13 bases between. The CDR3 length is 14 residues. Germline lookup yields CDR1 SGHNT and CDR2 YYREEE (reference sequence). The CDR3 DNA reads TGTGCCAGCAGCTTGGGACTTACCCCCGCCGAGCAGTACTTC. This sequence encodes CASSLGLTPAEQYF.

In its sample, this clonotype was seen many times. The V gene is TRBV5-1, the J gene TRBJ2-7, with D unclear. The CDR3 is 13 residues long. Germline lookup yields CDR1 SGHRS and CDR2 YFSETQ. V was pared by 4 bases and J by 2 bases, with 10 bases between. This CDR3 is CASSLFRPYEQYV. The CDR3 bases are TGCGCCAGCAGCCTCTTCCGCCCCTACGAGCAGTACGTC.

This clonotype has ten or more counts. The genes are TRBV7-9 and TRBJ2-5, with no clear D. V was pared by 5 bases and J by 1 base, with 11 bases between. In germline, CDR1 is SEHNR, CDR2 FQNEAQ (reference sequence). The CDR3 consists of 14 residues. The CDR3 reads CASSRSTIQETQYF. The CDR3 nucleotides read TGTGCCAGCAGCCGTTCGACAATCCAAGAGACCCAGTACTTC.

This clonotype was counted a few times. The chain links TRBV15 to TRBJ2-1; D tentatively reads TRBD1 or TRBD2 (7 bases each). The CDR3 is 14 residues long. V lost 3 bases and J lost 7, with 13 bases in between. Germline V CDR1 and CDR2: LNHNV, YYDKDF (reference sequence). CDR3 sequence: CATSRTGRGNEQFF. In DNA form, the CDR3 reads TGTGCCACCAGCAGGACAGGGAGGGGGAATGAGCAGTTCTTC.

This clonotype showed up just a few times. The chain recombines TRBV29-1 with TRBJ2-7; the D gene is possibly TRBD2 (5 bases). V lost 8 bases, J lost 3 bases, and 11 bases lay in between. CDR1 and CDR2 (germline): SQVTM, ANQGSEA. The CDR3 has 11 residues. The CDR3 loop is CSITSGYEQYF. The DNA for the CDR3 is TGCAGCATTACGAGCGGCTACGAGCAGTACTTC.

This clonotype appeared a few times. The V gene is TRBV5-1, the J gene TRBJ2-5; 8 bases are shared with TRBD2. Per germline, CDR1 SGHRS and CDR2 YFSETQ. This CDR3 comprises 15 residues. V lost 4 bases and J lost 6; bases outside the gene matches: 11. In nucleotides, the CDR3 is TGCGCCAGCAGCACAACTAGCGGCGGGATGAAGACCCAGTACTTC. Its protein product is CASSTTSGGMKTQYF.

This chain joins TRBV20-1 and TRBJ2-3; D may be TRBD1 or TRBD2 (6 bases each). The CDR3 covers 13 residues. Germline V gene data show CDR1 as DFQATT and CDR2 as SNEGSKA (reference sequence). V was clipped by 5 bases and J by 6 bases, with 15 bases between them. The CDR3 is CSASPPGGDTQYF. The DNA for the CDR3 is TGCAGTGCTTCTCCACCCGGGGGCGATACGCAGTATTTT.

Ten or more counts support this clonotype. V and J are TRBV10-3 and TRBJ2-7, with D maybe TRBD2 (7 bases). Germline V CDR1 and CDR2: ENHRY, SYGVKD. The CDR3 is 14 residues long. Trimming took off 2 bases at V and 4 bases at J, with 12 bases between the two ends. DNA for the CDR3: TGTGCCATCAGTGAGGAGGGGGGGCGGTACGAGCAGTACTTC. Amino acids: CAISEEGGRYEQYF.

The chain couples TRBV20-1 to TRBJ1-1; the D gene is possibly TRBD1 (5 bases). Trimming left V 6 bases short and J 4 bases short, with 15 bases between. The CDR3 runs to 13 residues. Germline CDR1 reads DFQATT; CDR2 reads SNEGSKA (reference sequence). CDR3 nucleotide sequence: TGCAGTGCCGCAGGGTTCGGGGGCACTGAAGCTTTCTTT. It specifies CSAAGFGGTEAFF.

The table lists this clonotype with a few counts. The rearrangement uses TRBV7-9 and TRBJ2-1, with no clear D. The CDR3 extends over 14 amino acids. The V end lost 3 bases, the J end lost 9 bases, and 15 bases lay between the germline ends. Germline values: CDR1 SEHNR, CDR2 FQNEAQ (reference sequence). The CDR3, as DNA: TGTGCCAGCAGCTTGGGTCACCTAGACTTTGAGCAGTTCTTC. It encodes CASSLGHLDFEQFF.